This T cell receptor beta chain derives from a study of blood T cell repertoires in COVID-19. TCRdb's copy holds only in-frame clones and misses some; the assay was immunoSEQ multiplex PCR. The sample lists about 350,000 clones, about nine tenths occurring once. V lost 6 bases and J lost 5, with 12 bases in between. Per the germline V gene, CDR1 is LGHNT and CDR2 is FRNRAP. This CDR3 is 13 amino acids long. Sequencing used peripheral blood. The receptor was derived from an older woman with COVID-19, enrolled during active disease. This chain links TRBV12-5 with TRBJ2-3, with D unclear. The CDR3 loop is CASGPNGGDTQYF. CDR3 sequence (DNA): TGTGCTAGTGGCCCCAACGGTGGAGATACGCAGTATTTT.